The 30 T cell receptor beta chains given below trace back to one sample, sequenced in a study of cytomegalovirus exposure and HLA in healthy donors. The PCR was carried out with 60 Vbeta primers and 13 Jbeta primers. Data came from immunoSEQ multiplex PCR; TCRdb stores just in-frame clones and leaves some out. The data show over 100,000 clones, 70% to 80% seen once. Sequenced input: PBMCs. Source of these receptors: a female donor in good health and CMV-seropositive.

The chain recombines TRBV7-6 with TRBJ2-3, with D possibly matching TRBD2 (5 bases). The V end lost 1 base, the J end lost 4 bases, and 15 bases lay between the germline ends. Germline assignment: CDR1 SGHVS and CDR2 FNYEAQ. The CDR3 covers 16 residues. CDR3 amino acids: CASSLEPGSGPDTQYF. CDR3 bases: TGTGCCAGCAGCTTAGAGCCGGGATCAGGCCCAGATACGCAGTATTTT.

This clone appeared a few times. This sequence joins TRBV5-5 and TRBJ2-1; 10 nucleotides line up with TRBD2. The CDR3 runs 15 residues. Trimming removed 4 bases from V and 9 bases from J; junction bases left unmatched: 10. CDR1 and CDR2 (germline): SGHKS, YYEKEE (reference sequence). CDR3 sequence reads: CASSISGGAYGEQFF. The CDR3 DNA sequence: TGTGCCAGCAGCATCAGCGGGGGGGCCTATGGTGAGCAGTTCTTC.

The chain uses TRBV2 and TRBJ2-1; D gene uncertain. CDR1 is SNHLY, CDR2 FYNNEI, per germline. CDR3 size: 13 residues. V lost 2 bases, J lost 9 bases, and 11 bases lay in between. CDR3: CASSESVRVEQFF. The CDR3 DNA reads TGTGCCAGCAGTGAATCGGTTCGGGTTGAGCAGTTCTTC.

The rearrangement uses TRBV5-4 and TRBJ1-6, with 12 bases fitting TRBD1. The CDR3 length is 16 residues. The trim removed 4 bases at V and 9 bases at J, leaving 8 bases unmatched. Germline V gene lookup returns CDR1 SGHNT and CDR2 YYREEE (reference sequence). This chain's CDR3 is CASSNPGQGAFSPLHF. CDR3 in DNA: TGTGCCAGCAGCAACCCGGGACAGGGGGCTTTTTCACCCCTCCACTTT. Combining the CDR3 with reference TRBV5-4 and TRBJ1-6 gives the whole variable domain ETGVTQSPTHLIKTRGQQVTLRCSSQSGHNTVSWYQQALGQGPQFIFQYYREEENGRGNFPPRFSGLQFPNYSSELNVNALELDDSALYLCASSNPGQGAFSPLHFGNGTRLTVT.

V and J are TRBV25-1 and TRBJ1-5, with D possibly matching TRBD1 (6 bases). Germline V gene sequence: CDR1 MGHDK, CDR2 SYGVNS. Trimming left V 7 bases short and J 2 bases short, with 6 bases between. The CDR3 loop spans 12 amino acids. CDR3 sequence (DNA): TGTGCCAGCAACAGGGGCAATCAGCCCCAGCATTTT. Translation: CASNRGNQPQHF.

This clone has just a few counts. The chain carries TRBV6-6 and TRBJ2-5, with TRBD2 as a possible D gene (5 bases). The V end lost 0 bases, the J end lost 1 base, and 9 bases lay between the germline ends. CDR1 and CDR2 from the germline V gene are MNHNY and SVGAGI (reference sequence). The CDR3 contains 15 residues. CDR3 sequence reads: CASSYSRAVQETQYF. CDR3 nucleotides: TGTGCCAGCAGTTACTCGAGGGCAGTCCAAGAGACCCAGTACTTC.

The chain recombines TRBV10-3 with TRBJ2-7; D perhaps matches TRBD1 (6 bases). The CDR3 sequence is 13 residues long. The V end was cut by 2 bases, the J end by 5 bases, with 10 bases between. The germline V gene encodes CDR1 ENHRY and CDR2 SYGVKD. In DNA, the CDR3 is TGTGCCATCAGTGAGACAGGGACCCACGAGCAGTACTTC. The encoded protein is CAISETGTHEQYF.

The chain uses TRBV30 and TRBJ2-3; the match to TRBD2 covers 8 bases. Per germline, CDR1 GTSNPN and CDR2 SVGIG (reference sequence). V gave up 0 bases and J gave up 3 bases; unmatched junction bases: 8. The CDR3 spans 16 residues. In DNA, the CDR3 is TGTGCCTGGAGTGTAGGTGTGTCTAGCGGGACAGATACGCAGTATTTT. It codes for CAWSVGVSSGTDTQYF.

This clone came up a few times. CDR3 loop: CASSIYVGGARGEQFF. CDR3 bases: TGTGCCAGTAGTATATATGTTGGGGGGGCGCGTGGTGAGCAGTTCTTC. This chain joins TRBV19 and TRBJ2-1, with a weak D call TRBD2 (7 bases). This CDR3 contains 16 residues. CDR1 and CDR2 from the germline V gene are LNHDA and SQIVND (reference sequence). The V gene lost 2 bases and the J gene lost 9 bases, with 20 bases spanning the gap. Filled out from reference TRBV19 and TRBJ2-1, the complete variable domain reads DGGITQSPKYLFRKEGQNVTLSCEQNLNHDAMYWYRQDPGQGLRLIYYSQIVNDFQKGDIAEGYSVSREKKESFPLTVTSAQKNPTAFYLCASSIYVGGARGEQFFGPGTRLTVL.

The rearrangement uses TRBV5-1 and TRBJ1-1; 7 bases match TRBD1. V lost 4 bases to trimming and J lost 11 bases; unmatched junction nucleotides: 11. This CDR3 is built from 13 residues. Germline CDR1 SGHRS, CDR2 YFSETQ. As DNA, the CDR3 is TGCGCCAGCAGCGCGAACGACAGGGAGGCGGCTTTCTTT. Amino acid sequence: CASSANDREAAFF.

J is TRBJ2-1 and V is TRBV6-1; TRBD2 matches at 8 bases. The CDR3 is 16 residues long. Germline V gene sequence: CDR1 MNHNS, CDR2 SASEGT. With 2 bases clipped from V and 7 bases from J, the junction kept 10 bases outside the gene matches. The CDR3 sequence is CASSEHGGGGGNEQFF. As DNA, the CDR3 is TGTGCCAGCAGTGAACACGGGGGCGGCGGGGGGAATGAGCAGTTCTTC.

This chain connects TRBV29-1 to TRBJ1-2, with 8 bases that match TRBD1. This CDR3 comprises 13 residues. With V trimmed by 7 bases and J by 8 bases, 12 bases remained unmatched. CDR1 is SQVTM, CDR2 ANQGSEA, per germline. This chain's CDR3 is CSGKAQGAGGYTF. The CDR3 nucleotides are TGCAGCGGGAAGGCGCAGGGGGCGGGGGGCTACACCTTC.

V is TRBV15 and J is TRBJ1-4; D is uncertain. This CDR3 is built from 14 residues. Germline CDR1 reads LNHNV; CDR2 reads YYDKDF (reference sequence). With 7 bases removed from V and 0 bases from J, the gap between germline ends came to 9 bases. CDR3 DNA: TGTGCCACCAAGACCCTAGCAACTAATGAAAAACTGTTTTTT. Its protein product is CATKTLATNEKLFF.

The rearrangement joins TRBV6-1 to TRBJ2-1; D might be TRBD2 (6 bases). The CDR3 runs to 15 residues. Germline V gives CDR1 MNHNS, CDR2 SASEGT. Trimming removed 2 bases at V and 6 bases at J, with 14 bases between. CDR3 residues: CASSERASARNEQFF. For the CDR3, the DNA is TGTGCCAGCAGTGAACGAGCTAGCGCCCGCAATGAGCAGTTCTTC.

This chain links TRBV20-1 with TRBJ1-1, with D unresolved. The CDR3 extends over 11 amino acids. Germline loops: CDR1 DFQATT, CDR2 SNEGSKA (reference sequence). CDR3 protein: CYYSQNTEAFF. As DNA, the CDR3 is TGCTACTACTCACAGAACACTGAAGCTTTCTTT.

The rearrangement joins TRBV19 to TRBJ1-5, with D perhaps matching TRBD1 (5 bases). Trimming stripped 5 bases from V and 2 bases from J, with 28 bases between. Germline values: CDR1 LNHDA, CDR2 SQIVND (reference sequence). The CDR3 is 20 amino acids. CDR3 sequence: CASSPRSGGNPERGNQPQHF. Written as DNA, the CDR3 is TGTGCCAGTAGTCCTAGGTCGGGGGGAAACCCAGAAAGGGGCAATCAGCCCCAGCATTTT.

This rearrangement joins TRBV10-3 to TRBJ2-1; 16 bases are a match to TRBD2. The length of the CDR3 is 18 residues. The trim removed 2 bases at V and 4 bases at J, leaving 5 bases unmatched. Germline CDR1 ENHRY, CDR2 SYGVKD. In DNA, the CDR3 is TGTGCCATCAGTGAGACCGGGACTAGCGGGGGGGTTTACAATGAGCAGTTCTTC. Translated: CAISETGTSGGVYNEQFF.

The chain combines TRBV19 with TRBJ1-2, with D possibly matching TRBD1 (5 bases). This CDR3 contains 12 residues. Trimming pared 5 bases from V and 8 bases from J, leaving 12 bases between. Germline V CDR1 and CDR2: LNHDA, SQIVND (reference sequence). CDR3 in DNA: TGTGCCAGTAGTTCCGGGGGGGAAGGCTACACCTTC. Translating it yields CASSSGGEGYTF.

This clone was recorded a few times. The rearrangement links TRBV5-1 to TRBJ2-7; D is perhaps TRBD1 (5 bases). The ends were cut back, 4 bases at V and 2 bases at J, with 10 bases in the middle. Germline loops: CDR1 SGHRS, CDR2 YFSETQ. The CDR3 totals 13 residues. CDR3 coding DNA: TGCGCCAGCAGCACTGTGACAGCCTACGAGCAGTACTTC. Residues: CASSTVTAYEQYF.

J is TRBJ1-5 and V is TRBV6-6; D is perhaps TRBD1 (6 bases). Trimming shortened V by 2 bases and J by 3 bases, and 8 bases separated the two germline ends. Looked up from germline, CDR1 is MNHNY and CDR2 is SVGAGI (reference sequence). The CDR3 contains 14 residues. CDR3 residues: CASSYKGDNQPQHF. The CDR3 nucleotides read TGTGCCAGCAGTTACAAGGGGGACAATCAGCCCCAGCATTTT.

CDR3 bases: TGCAGCGTTGATTTAGCGGGAGGTGAGACCCAGTACTTC. Its translation is CSVDLAGGETQYF. The rearrangement links TRBV29-1 to TRBJ2-5; 10 bases line up with TRBD2. Looked up from germline, CDR1 is SQVTM and CDR2 is ANQGSEA. The ends lost 3 bases at V and 5 bases at J; junction bases unmatched: 3. There are 13 residues in the CDR3.

In this sample, this clone turned up a few times. V is TRBV10-2 and J is TRBJ2-4; perhaps TRBD2 as D (5 bases). Trimming left V 0 bases short and J 7 bases short, with 10 bases between. This CDR3 is 14 amino acids long. Germline lookup yields CDR1 WSHSY and CDR2 SAAADI. The CDR3 spells CASSESGGRNIQYF. DNA of the CDR3: TGCGCCAGCAGTGAGTCAGGCGGGCGTAACATTCAGTACTTC.

The rearrangement links TRBV5-6 to TRBJ2-5; TRBD2 matches at 15 bases. In germline, CDR1 is SGHDT, CDR2 YYEEEE. J was trimmed by 11 bases and V by 1 base; bases with no gene match: 9. There are 16 residues in the CDR3. CDR3 in DNA: TGTGCCAGCAGCTTGCCGGGGACTAGCGGGGGGAATGAGCAGTACTTC. Translated, it gives CASSLPGTSGGNEQYF. Full variable domain (remainder filled in from reference TRBV5-6 and TRBJ2-5): DAGVTQSPTHLIKTRGQQVTLRCSPKSGHDTVSWYQQALGQGPQFIFQYYEEEERQRGNFPDRFSGHQFPNYSSELNVNALLLGDSALYLCASSLPGTSGGNEQYFGPGTRLLVL.

This clone was counted once. The chain has TRBV6-5 and TRBJ2-4; TRBD2 matches at 7 bases. With 6 bases clipped from V and 5 bases from J, the junction kept 7 bases outside the gene matches. CDR3 size: 14 residues. The germline V gene encodes CDR1 MNHEY and CDR2 SVGAGI. CDR3 nucleotides: TGTGCCAGCAGCCCCCTAGGACTAGAAAACATTCAGTACTTC. It is translated as CASSPLGLENIQYF.

This chain connects TRBV5-1 to TRBJ1-4; maybe TRBD1 (5 bases). Germline V gene data show CDR1 as SGHRS and CDR2 as YFSETQ. The CDR3 sequence is 15 residues long. With 3 bases removed from V and 1 base from J, the gap between germline ends came to 10 bases. CDR3 DNA: TGCGCCAGCAGCTCGGATGACAGAACTAATGAAAAACTGTTTTTT. This translates into CASSSDDRTNEKLFF.

CDR3 amino acids: CASSTGTVGQTQYF. The CDR3 DNA reads as TGCGCCAGCAGCACGGGGACAGTCGGCCAGACCCAGTACTTC. V gene TRBV5-1 combines with J gene TRBJ2-5; 7 bases map to TRBD1. The CDR3 covers 14 residues. Per the germline V gene, CDR1 is SGHRS and CDR2 is YFSETQ. Trimming cost V 4 bases and J 6 bases; bases outside gene matches: 9.

A few counts support this clone. The chain links TRBV9 to TRBJ1-6; a weak D match, TRBD1 (5 bases). CDR1 is SGDLS, CDR2 YYNGEE, per germline. Trimming left V 0 bases short and J 9 bases short, with 10 bases between. CDR3 size: 14 residues. CDR3 protein: CASSVDWGVSPLHF. CDR3 bases: TGTGCCAGCAGCGTAGATTGGGGGGTTTCACCCCTCCACTTT.

This clone showed up just a few times. The chain links TRBV30 to TRBJ1-5, with D maybe TRBD1 (6 bases). The germline gives CDR1 GTSNPN, CDR2 SVGIG (reference sequence). CDR3 size: 14 residues. V lost 3 bases, J lost 4 bases, and 13 bases lay in between. The CDR3 region is CAWSGGGTNQPQHF. DNA of the CDR3: TGTGCCTGGAGCGGCGGGGGGACAAATCAGCCCCAGCATTTT.

This clone was picked up one time. The chain employs TRBV9 and TRBJ2-7; 8 nucleotides align to TRBD2. Looked up from germline, CDR1 is SGDLS and CDR2 is YYNGEE. The CDR3 is 15 residues long. The ends lost 0 bases at V and 5 bases at J; junction bases unmatched: 7. In DNA, the CDR3 is TGTGCCAGCAGCGTAGCCCGGGAGGGCCTTGACGAGCAGTACTTC. As protein: CASSVAREGLDEQYF. Full variable domain (rest looked up from reference TRBV9 and TRBJ2-7): DSGVTQTPKHLITATGQRVTLRCSPRSGDLSVYWYQQSLDQGLQFLIQYYNGEERAKGNILERFSAQQFPDLHSELNLSSLELGDSALYFCASSVAREGLDEQYFGPGTRLTVT.

The chain joins TRBV5-1 to TRBJ2-5; D call uncertain. CDR1 is SGHRS, CDR2 YFSETQ, per germline. The CDR3 extends over 14 amino acids. V lost 4 bases to trimming and J lost 2 bases, with 12 bases between them. The CDR3 DNA sequence: TGCGCCAGCAGCGTTCTGCAGATACAAGAGACCCAGTACTTC. Protein product: CASSVLQIQETQYF. Full variable domain (rest looked up from reference TRBV5-1 and TRBJ2-5): KAGVTQTPRYLIKTRGQQVTLSCSPISGHRSVSWYQQTPGQGLQFLFEYFSETQRNKGNFPGRFSGRQFSNSRSEMNVSTLELGDSALYLCASSVLQIQETQYFGPGTRLLVL.